The entry below gives a single T cell receptor beta chain sequence along with its context. Looked up from germline, CDR1 is MNHEY and CDR2 is SVGAGI. CDR3 size: 13 residues. Trimming pared 2 bases from V and 7 bases from J, leaving 8 bases between. The repertoire was sequenced with immunoSEQ multiplex PCR; TCRdb's copy has only in-frame clones and lacks some. The repertoire holds more than 4,000 clones, with almost 85% as singletons. This specimen comes from a study of T cells in tumors and immune-related adverse events. Here the sequenced sample was skin tissue, taken from a patient treated with anti-PD-1 therapy. This clonotype was sampled from a female donor with metastatic renal cell carcinoma. V usage is TRBV6-5 and J usage is TRBJ2-2, with D unresolved. CDR3 in amino acids: CASSYVVSGELFF. CDR3 nucleotides: TGTGCCAGCAGTTACGTTGTCAGCGGGGAGCTGTTTTTT.